The 19 T cell receptor beta chains reported below all come from one sample, sequenced in a study of blood T cell repertoires in COVID-19. Clones were sequenced by immunoSEQ multiplex PCR, and TCRdb holds only the in-frame ones, with some missing. This table holds about 25,000 clones, around 87% found once. The material sequenced was peripheral blood. The receptors were gathered from a man in his fifties or sixties with active COVID-19.

The chain has TRBV24-1 and TRBJ2-7, with D perhaps matching TRBD1 (5 bases). Germline assignment: CDR1 KGHDR and CDR2 SFDVKD. V lost 3 bases and J lost 2, with 7 bases in between. This CDR3 region has 13 residues. CDR3 in DNA: TGTGCCACCAGTGATCGCAGGGCCTACGAGCAGTACTTC. It yields the protein CATSDRRAYEQYF.

This clone was counted between two and nine times. The chain couples TRBV10-2 to TRBJ1-5; D gene unclear. V was trimmed by 4 bases and J by 0 bases, leaving 10 bases between them. The CDR3 is 15 amino acids. Looked up from germline, CDR1 is WSHSY and CDR2 is SAAADI. The CDR3 DNA reads TGCGCCAGCAGTGCGGAGGACTATAGCAATCAGCCCCAGCATTTT. This gives the protein CASSAEDYSNQPQHF.

The chain uses TRBV18 and TRBJ1-2, with 8 bases matching TRBD1. The CDR3 spans 15 residues. CDR1 is KGHSH and CDR2 is LQKENI in the germline V gene. The V and J ends lost 1 base and 5 bases, in that order; junction bases with no gene match: 6. The CDR3 loop reads CASSPLQDRVYGYTF. The DNA of the CDR3 is TGTGCCAGCTCACCACTACAGGACAGGGTGTATGGCTACACCTTC.

The chain employs TRBV24-1 and TRBJ2-3; TRBD1 might be the D (6 bases). V lost 3 bases, J lost 4 bases, and 13 bases lay in between. Germline assignment: CDR1 KGHDR and CDR2 SFDVKD. CDR3 length: 15 residues. CDR3 bases: TGTGCCACCAGTGATGCCGCCACAGGGCCAGATACGCAGTATTTT. Its translation: CATSDAATGPDTQYF.

V usage is TRBV30 and J usage is TRBJ1-1; 7 nucleotides agree with TRBD1. The CDR3 loop spans 12 amino acids. The germline V gene encodes CDR1 GTSNPN and CDR2 SVGIG (reference sequence). J lost 5 bases, V lost 2 bases, and 2 bases had no gene match. DNA for the CDR3: TGTGCCTGGAGTACAGGGGCAACTGAAGCTTTCTTT. It specifies CAWSTGATEAFF.

Only a few counts were recorded for this clone. The rearrangement uses TRBV5-6 and TRBJ1-6; tentative D call: TRBD1 (6 bases). V shed 3 bases and J shed 6 bases, with 10 bases lying between them. The CDR3 is made up of 14 amino acids. The germline gives CDR1 SGHDT, CDR2 YYEEEE. CDR3 nucleotide sequence: TGTGCCAGCAGCTCAGGGGTACCTAATTCACCCCTCCACTTT. It is translated as CASSSGVPNSPLHF.

The chain employs TRBV18 and TRBJ2-5; perhaps TRBD1 as D (6 bases). The germline CDR1 and CDR2 sequences are KGHSH and LQKENI. The length of the CDR3 is 17 residues. Trimming shortened V by 2 bases and J by 5 bases, and 21 bases separated the two germline ends. In DNA form, the CDR3 reads TGTGCCAGCTCACCAGTTGTCGGGACACCGAGAAGGGAGACCCAGTACTTC. Protein sequence: CASSPVVGTPRRETQYF.

The V call is TRBV6-1, the J call TRBJ1-5; D is perhaps TRBD1 (6 bases). Germline CDR1 MNHNS, CDR2 SASEGT. Trimming cost V 0 bases and J 8 bases, with 11 bases left between them. CDR3 size: 14 residues. CDR3 coding DNA: TGTGCCAGCAGTGAAGCTGGACAGCTGGAGCCCCAGCATTTT. The encoded protein is CASSEAGQLEPQHF.

V usage is TRBV4-3 and J usage is TRBJ1-2; the match to TRBD1 covers 7 bases. Germline CDR1 reads LGHNA; CDR2 reads YSLEER. The V and J ends lost 3 bases and 7 bases, in that order; junction bases with no gene match: 8. This CDR3 is built from 14 residues. CDR3 DNA: TGCGCCAGCAGCCATACACAGGGGCCTGGTGGCTACACCTTC. It codes for CASSHTQGPGGYTF.

The genes are TRBV6-2 or TRBV6-3 and TRBJ1-2; TRBD1 might be the D (5 bases). The CDR3 loop spans 14 amino acids. CDR1 is MNHEY, CDR2 SVGEGT, per germline. Deletions cut 2 bases from V and 8 bases from J, with 15 bases between. The CDR3 is CASSYPGLAKGYTF. The CDR3 coding sequence is TGTGCCAGCAGTTACCCGGGACTCGCCAAGGGCTACACCTTC.

The chain uses TRBV6-5 and TRBJ2-4, with 8 bases identical to TRBD1. The junction had 4 bases not matched to a gene; V was cut back by 4 bases and J by 8 bases. The germline V gene has CDR1 MNHEY and CDR2 SVGAGI. This CDR3 is 13 amino acids long. This chain's CDR3 is CASSFSTGDIQYF. The CDR3 nucleotides are TGTGCCAGCAGTTTCTCGACAGGGGACATTCAGTACTTC.

This clone has just a few counts. The V and J genes are TRBV18 and TRBJ1-5; 9 bases match TRBD1. J lost 0 bases, V lost 3 bases, and 6 bases had no gene match. Germline V gives CDR1 KGHSH, CDR2 LQKENI. The CDR3 consists of 17 residues. The DNA of the CDR3 is TGTGCCAGCTCACCGATGGGACAGGGAAATAGCAATCAGCCCCAGCATTTT. It yields the protein CASSPMGQGNSNQPQHF.

The chain is built from TRBV11-3 and TRBJ2-2, with 9 bases identical to TRBD1. Germline V gene sequence: CDR1 SGHNT, CDR2 YENEEA. V shed 4 bases, J shed 5 bases, and the junction held 8 bases outside the gene matches. The CDR3 covers 16 residues. The CDR3 loop reads CASSSYRGPETGELFF. CDR3 DNA: TGTGCCAGCAGCTCCTACAGGGGGCCGGAAACCGGGGAGCTGTTTTTT.

The chain employs TRBV7-2 and TRBJ1-1; D possibly corresponds to TRBD1 (6 bases). Per the germline V gene, CDR1 is SGHTA and CDR2 is FQGNSA. CDR3 size: 15 residues. The V end lost 5 bases, the J end lost 3 bases, and 16 bases lay between the germline ends. The CDR3 here is CASSRQAQSYTEAFF. In DNA, the CDR3 is TGTGCCAGCAGCAGACAGGCCCAGTCTTACACTGAAGCTTTCTTT.

The chain combines TRBV2 with TRBJ2-1; tentatively, D is TRBD1 (6 bases). Germline V gene data show CDR1 as SNHLY and CDR2 as FYNNEI. With 3 bases removed from V and 12 bases from J, the gap between germline ends came to 12 bases. The CDR3 sequence is 12 residues long. CDR3 amino acids: CASSENRAGQFF. The CDR3 bases are TGTGCCAGCAGTGAGAACAGGGCAGGGCAGTTCTTC.

This clone was counted between two and nine times. The J gene is TRBJ1-2, the V gene TRBV5-1, with a possible D match to TRBD1 (5 bases). The V gene lost 0 bases and the J gene lost 2 bases, with 5 bases spanning the gap. CDR3 length: 13 residues. Germline V gene sequence: CDR1 SGHRS, CDR2 YFSETQ. In DNA, the CDR3 is TGCGCCAGCAGCTTGGGACAGAACTATGGCTACACCTTC. Protein sequence: CASSLGQNYGYTF. Based on the CDR3 plus reference TRBV5-1 and TRBJ1-2, the full variable domain is KAGVTQTPRYLIKTRGQQVTLSCSPISGHRSVSWYQQTPGQGLQFLFEYFSETQRNKGNFPGRFSGRQFSNSRSEMNVSTLELGDSALYLCASSLGQNYGYTFGSGTRLTVV.

V gene TRBV24-1 combines with J gene TRBJ1-5, with TRBD1 matching 9 bases. In germline, CDR1 is KGHDR, CDR2 SFDVKD. The CDR3 length is 16 residues. V dropped 4 bases and J dropped 6; count of bases not matched to a gene: 9. The CDR3: CATSDRDREIFQPQHF. In DNA, the CDR3 is TGTGCCACCAGTGACCGGGACAGGGAAATTTTTCAGCCCCAGCATTTT.

This clone was counted a few times. V usage is TRBV4-3 and J usage is TRBJ2-3, with TRBD2 identical over 7 bases. This CDR3 spans 16 amino acids. With 0 bases clipped from V and 2 bases from J, the junction kept 5 bases outside the gene matches. Per the germline V gene, CDR1 is LGHNA and CDR2 is YSLEER. The CDR3 nucleotides read TGCGCCAGCAGCCAAGATCAGGGAGGGCACACAGATACGCAGTATTTT. Its protein is CASSQDQGGHTDTQYF.

V and J are TRBV5-7 and TRBJ1-4; D gene uncertain. TRBV5-7 is given ORF status, its function remaining uncertain. V lost 4 bases and J lost 0, with 13 bases in between. The CDR3 length is 16 residues. The CDR3 reads CASSPREGATNEKLFF. The CDR3 DNA sequence: TGTGCCAGCAGCCCCCGGGAGGGAGCAACTAATGAAAAACTGTTTTTT.